In its sample, the clone carrying this T cell receptor beta chain was seen once. Antigen unknown. The sample comes from a study of cytomegalovirus exposure and HLA in healthy donors. Study-level background: Among the 300 to 400 donors who were genotyped, approximately 84% fell in the genetic ancestry cluster that is associated with self-reported Caucasian donors. Study conclusions and caveats: The study designated 150 or so TCR beta chains cytomegalovirus-associated. Reportedly, TCR beta sequences accurately predicted HLA-A and HLA-B alleles in most subjects.

Germline values: CDR1 MNHNS, CDR2 SASEGT. This CDR3 is 14 amino acids long. The V gene lost 4 bases and the J gene lost 4 bases, with 12 bases spanning the gap. PCR employed 60 Vbeta and 13 Jbeta primers. Assay: immunoSEQ multiplex PCR; the TCRdb copy retains only in-frame clones and omits some. The table records approximately 89,000 clones, 60% to 80% of them present only once. The sample comprised PBMCs. This chain joins TRBV6-1 and TRBJ2-3, with a weak D call TRBD2 (6 bases). This clonotype was sampled from a female donor in good health and CMV-seronegative. CDR3 in DNA: TGTGCCAGCAGTGGACTAGTTGTTGCAGATACGCAGTATTTT. It yields the protein CASSGLVVADTQYF.